This T cell receptor (beta chain) originates from a study of blood T cells in healthy people across ages. Study results and limitations: Compared with aged donors, long-lived donors showed fewer expanded clones, suggesting selection.

A remark on this clonotype: What it binds is not known.

A sample-barcoded 5' primer and a J-beta primer mix were used in a second PCR of about 6 to 11 cycles. A single record per CDR3 protein comes from TCRdb applying MiXCR to the 5' RACE reads. The sample holds some 1 million distinct CDR3 sequences; more than 40% are singletons and the top ten take 18%. The CDR3 runs 14 residues. V was shortened by 6 bases and J by 3 bases, with 14 bases between the two germline ends. Germline CDR1 MNHNS, CDR2 SASEGT. Per sample, a minimum of 7 million PBMCs were isolated. The sample consisted of blood. The V gene is TRBV6-1, the J gene TRBJ1-1; the D is unclear. This clonotype was obtained from a woman between 55 and 75 years old in good health. The CDR3 sequence: CASREKHRDTEAFF. As DNA, the CDR3 is TGTGCCAGCAGGGAAAAACACCGGGACACTGAAGCTTTCTTT.